This T cell receptor beta chain was recovered during a study of cytomegalovirus exposure and HLA in healthy donors (dated by TCRdb to the late 2010s). A note on the overall study: According to a later analysis, one platform produced both the approximately 110 validation repertoires and the 730 or so repertoires of the first cohort. The aim of the study was to test whether cataloging public T cell receptors could identify signatures of past pathogen exposure. A separate validation cohort of approximately 130 different subjects was used in addition to the roughly 620-subject first cohort. High-throughput TCR immunosequencing, statistical association of individual TCRs with disease status, and machine learning were combined to predict cytomegalovirus infection status. Overall study outcomes, separate from this receptor: The study listed 150 to 200 TCR beta chains as associated with cytomegalovirus. While some public TCRs were present in many individuals, most TCR sequences turned up only very rarely across donors. According to the authors, the approach could potentially be generalized to other disease states and immunological phenotypes. A later analysis found that TCRs clustered in the first cohort also tended to co-occur in the roughly 120 validation repertoires, with 94% of cluster scores above 0. In vitro tests confirmed that a few of the cytomegalovirus-associated TCR beta chains recognize cytomegalovirus antigens. The validation cohort had no HLA typing available for a later analysis, so co-occurrence within that cohort was assessed over all 120 or so repertoires. In both the original and validation cohorts, the classifier was reported to diagnose cytomegalovirus status with high specificity and sensitivity.

Comment on this clone: Its antigen is currently not known. Base qualities are not at hand, and no much larger clone is one base apart.

Germline trimming amounts to 5 bases on V and 10 bases on J, with 8 as the count of junction bases outside the gene matches. The CDR3 measures 15 amino acids from cysteine to phenylalanine. Only the CDR3 part of the read is kept: 45 bases, read in frame from the first base. From the germline V gene, CDR1 is SGHTA and CDR2 is FQGNSA. Receptor libraries were prepared by the immunoSEQ multiplex PCR assay. As for how the authors treated the data: A statistical classification framework was built to diagnose cytomegalovirus status from the catalog of TCR beta chain sequences. This immuneACCESS table, as held by TCRdb, lists in-frame sequences with V and J called but not all clones. Of the missing ones, under half trace to an unresolved V gene in checked studies; the others have no known cause. The V and J calls and clone size are taken from that table; D and trimming were inferred from the DNA. The sample table contains about 56,000 clones; only one count was recorded for around nine tenths of them. The ten top clones hold 0.9% to 1.4% of the sample.

Donors formed part of the validation cohort, which comprised some 120 subjects and was distinct from the first cohort of under 750 subjects. Sample: PBMCs. This clonotype was obtained from a man in his late teens or twenties in good health and CMV-seronegative. Rearrangement joined TRBV7-2 to TRBJ2-1; 13 middle bases align to TRBD2. The nucleotide sequence reads TGTGCCAGCAGCCCCACTAGCGGGAGGGTTGGAGAGCAGTTCTTC. It translates to CASSPTSGRVGEQFF.